This T cell receptor (beta chain) derives from a study of T-cell memory formation after mild COVID-19. CDR1 LGHNA and CDR2 YNFKEQ come from the germline V gene. This CDR3 has 16 residues. Between the trimmed V and J ends, which lost 0 bases and 4 bases, there was a span of 15 bases. Regarding the study as a whole: In pre-infection memory, a portion of responding clones appeared, which suggested that cross-reactive memory joined. Whether second-wave clones peaking at day 37 were SARS-CoV-2 specific went unconfirmed. CD4/CD8 balance held among clones contracting day 15 to 85, and later expanders leaned CD4+. The main location of contracting CD4+ clones was CM and EM, and that of contracting CD8+ clones was EMRA.

TCRdb analysed the 5' RACE reads with MiXCR anew, one entry per CDR3 protein. The data hold around 150,000 distinct CDR3 sequences, with roughly 31% observed a single time. With respect to this clonotype: Its antigen is undetermined.

The gene calls are TRBV4-2 and TRBJ1-1; tentatively, D is TRBD1 (5 bases). This receptor was taken from an adult woman who had mild COVID-19 (a few samples of this study predate the infection). Cell type and time point are not known. The sample consisted of PBMCs or a T cell subset sorted from them (not recorded which). The CDR3 DNA reads TGTGCCAGCAGCCAAGATCTTGGGGGAGGTGTCACTGAAGCTTTCTTT. This codes for CASSQDLGGGVTEAFF.